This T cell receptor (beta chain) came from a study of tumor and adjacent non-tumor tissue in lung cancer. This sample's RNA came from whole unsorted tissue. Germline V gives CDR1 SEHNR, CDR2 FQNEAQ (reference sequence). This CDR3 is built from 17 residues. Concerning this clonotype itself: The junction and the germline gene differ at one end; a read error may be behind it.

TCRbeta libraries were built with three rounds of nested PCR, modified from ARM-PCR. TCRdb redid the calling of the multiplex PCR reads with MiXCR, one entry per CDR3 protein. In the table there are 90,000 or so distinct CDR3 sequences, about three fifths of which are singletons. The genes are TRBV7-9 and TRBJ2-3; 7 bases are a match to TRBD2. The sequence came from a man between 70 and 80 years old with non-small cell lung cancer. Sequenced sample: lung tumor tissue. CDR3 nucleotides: TGTGCCAGGAGCTTAGGAGGGCTAGCGGCCTCCATAGATACGCAGTATTTT. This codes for CARSLGGLAASIDTQYF. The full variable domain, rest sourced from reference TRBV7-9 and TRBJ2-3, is DTGVSQNPRHKITKRGQNVTFRCDPISEHNRLYWYRQTLGQGPEFLTYFQNEAQLEKSRLLSDRFSAERPKGSFSTLEIQRTEQGDSAMYLCARSLGGLAASIDTQYFGPGTRLTVL.